These T cell receptor beta chains were read from a single sample in a study of Ad26.COV2.S vaccination and SARS-CoV-2 variants. The repertoire was sequenced with immunoSEQ multiplex PCR; TCRdb's copy has only in-frame clones and lacks some. The sample gives about 94,000 clones, 82% of which show up once; about 16% is in the top ten. Sample: peripheral blood, taken after recovery from COVID-19. The receptors shown here come from a human donor who had recovered from COVID-19. The CDR3 runs from the conserved cysteine through the conserved F or W. The D gene is left open where the match is weak. Clone size is given for some rows only: seen once, a few or many times, or a class if the clone is expanded.

TRBD1,-,TRBV7-9,TRBJ2-7,TGTGCCAGCAGCTCGGGGACAGGGGGCCACGAGCAGTACTTC,CASSSGTGGHEQYF
-,-,TRBV18,TRBJ2-5,TGTGCCAGCTCACCAGGAATAGGGTCGAGGAGGGAGACCCAGTACTTC,CASSPGIGSRRETQYF
TRBD2,-,TRBV7-2,TRBJ2-3,TGTGCCAGCAGCCAAAAGGGAGCGGGACGCACAGATACGCAGTATTTT,CASSQKGAGRTDTQYF
TRBD1,-,TRBV18,TRBJ2-6,TGTGCCAGCTCACCCGGGACAGCAAACTCTGGGGCCAACGTCCTGACTTTC,CASSPGTANSGANVLTF
-,-,TRBV20-1,TRBJ2-1,TGCAGTGCTAGTGATAGGTCCGGGAACAATGAGCAGTTCTTC,CSASDRSGNNEQFF
TRBD2,-,TRBV2,TRBJ2-1,TGTGCCAGCATCGGGACTAGCGGGGGCAATGAGCAGTTCTTC,CASIGTSGGNEQFF
-,-,TRBV27,TRBJ1-4,TGTGCCAGCAGTTTATATCGGACTAATGAAAAACTGTTTTTT,CASSLYRTNEKLFF
-,-,TRBV7-2,TRBJ2-5,TGTGCCAGCAGACCGGGGGGCGGTGAGACCCAGTACTTC,CASRPGGGETQYF
-,-,TRBV9,TRBJ1-5,TGTGCCAGCAGCGTAGACATTACAACGGGGCAGCCCCAGCATTTT,CASSVDITTGQPQHF
TRBD2,-,TRBV27,TRBJ2-5,TGTGCCAGCAGTTTAAGCGGGAGAGGGGCAACCCAGTACTTC,CASSLSGRGATQYF
-,-,TRBV20-1,TRBJ2-6,TGCAGTGCTAGTGGAAAGGGTTCTGGGGCCAACGTCCTGACTTTC,CSASGKGSGANVLTF
TRBD1,-,TRBV4-1,TRBJ2-7,TGCGCCAGCAGCCAAGGTGCGGACAGGGCCACCTACGAGCAGTACTTC,CASSQGADRATYEQYF
-,-,TRBV9,TRBJ1-1,TGTGCCAGCAGCGTAGCTGGCCAGGGCCTCATGAACACTGAAGCTTTCTTT,CASSVAGQGLMNTEAFF
-,-,TRBV7-8,TRBJ1-4,TGTGCCAGCAGCCCCCGGGCCCGCGCGAGCCTTAATGAAAAACTGTTTTTT,CASSPRARASLNEKLFF
-,once,TRBV10-3,TRBJ2-5,TGTGCCATCAGGCCTTTGTTAGGAGACGATGAGACCCAGTACTTC,CAIRPLLGDDETQYF
-,once,TRBV7-9,TRBJ2-1,TGTGCCAGCAGCTTAGAGGAAGCTTCCCGGGATATCTCCTACAATGAGCAGTTCTTC,CASSLEEASRDISYNEQFF